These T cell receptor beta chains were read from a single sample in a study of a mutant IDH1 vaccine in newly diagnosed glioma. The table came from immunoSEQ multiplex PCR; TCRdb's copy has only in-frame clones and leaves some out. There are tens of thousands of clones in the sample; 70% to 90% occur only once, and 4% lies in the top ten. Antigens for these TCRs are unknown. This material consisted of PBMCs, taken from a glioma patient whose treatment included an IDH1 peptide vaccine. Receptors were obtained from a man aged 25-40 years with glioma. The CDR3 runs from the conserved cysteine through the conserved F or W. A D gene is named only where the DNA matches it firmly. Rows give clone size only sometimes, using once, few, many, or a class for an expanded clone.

TGTGCCAGCCTCTCCGTCCCTCCTTCTGAAGCTTTCTTT CASLSVPPSEAFF TRBJ1-1 TRBV19 . .
TGTGCCAGTAGCATGCCGGGCTATACCTACGAGCAGTACTTC CASSMPGYTYEQYF TRBJ2-7 TRBV19 . .
TGTGCCAGCAGACCTCAGGGGTGGGACACTGAAGCTTTCTTT CASRPQGWDTEAFF TRBJ1-1 TRBV6-4 . .
TGTGCCAGTAGTATCTCGCCTTACAGCCGTCCTAATGAAAAACTGTTTTTT CASSISPYSRPNEKLFF TRBJ1-4 TRBV19 . .
TGTGCCACGAAGAGTAGCGGACGGAGAGAGACCCAGTACTTC CATKSSGRRETQYF TRBJ2-5 TRBV19 . few
TGTGCCAGCAGCCGGGATCGCGAGAGAAATGAGCAGTTCTTC CASSRDRERNEQFF TRBJ2-1 TRBV7-2 . .
TGTGCCAGTAGTATACAGGGGGCCCCTGGCAATGAGCAGTTCTTC CASSIQGAPGNEQFF TRBJ2-1 TRBV19 TRBD1 once
TGTGCCAGCAGTACCCGACCGGGGTCCACCGGGGAGCTGTTTTTT CASSTRPGSTGELFF TRBJ2-2 TRBV6-1 . .
TGTGCCAGCAGCCACTGGGGCAGACAAGATACGCAGTATTTT CASSHWGRQDTQYF TRBJ2-3 TRBV11-2 . .
TGTGCCAGCAGCCCAGACGGACAGGGAACTAATGAAAAACTGTTTTTT CASSPDGQGTNEKLFF TRBJ1-4 TRBV7-9 TRBD1 .
TGTGCCAGCAGGACCCCTGGAAACACCATATATTTT CASRTPGNTIYF TRBJ1-3 TRBV6-5 . .
TGTGCCAGCAAAGAAGGAGATGGCTACACCTTC CASKEGDGYTF TRBJ1-2 TRBV2 . .
TGTGCCAGCAGGGGGGGTAACTATGGCTACACCTTC CASRGGNYGYTF TRBJ1-2 TRBV13 . .
TGTGCCAGCAGCTTGGGGACAGGGGTCGGGTATGGCTACACCTTC CASSLGTGVGYGYTF TRBJ1-2 TRBV5-6 TRBD1 .
TGTGCCAGCTCACCCCGGGACACCCGCACAGATACGCAGTATTTT CASSPRDTRTDTQYF TRBJ2-3 TRBV18 . .
TGTGCCAGTAGTATGAGGGGTCAGCCCCAGCATTTT CASSMRGQPQHF TRBJ1-5 TRBV19 . .
TGTGCCAGCAGCGTAGCGGACAGAGCTGAAGCTTTCTTT CASSVADRAEAFF TRBJ1-1 TRBV9 . few
TGTGCCAGCAGTTTATCCCCCGTCGACGGCTACACCTTC CASSLSPVDGYTF TRBJ1-2 TRBV28 . .
TGTGCCAGCAGCTTAAATCGATGGGGCAGGGAGGCCGGGGAGCTGTTTTTT CASSLNRWGREAGELFF TRBJ2-2 TRBV11-3 . .
TGTGCCAGCAGTTTTGAAGGGGACTACAATCAGCCCCAGCATTTT CASSFEGDYNQPQHF TRBJ1-5 TRBV27 . .
TGTGCCAGCAGCTTATTGATGGCAGGGAGTGCTGGGGAGCTGTTTTTT CASSLLMAGSAGELFF TRBJ2-2 TRBV11-2 . .
TGTGCCAGCAGCGCCGGGACCGCGGGGAGAGCTTTCTTT CASSAGTAGRAFF TRBJ1-1 TRBV7-9 . once
TGTGCCAGCAGCCAGACCCCAGGGGCGGGCGGGACTGAAGCTTTCTTT CASSQTPGAGGTEAFF TRBJ1-1 TRBV4-2 . .
TGTGCCAGTAGTATATCCGGACAGATTGCCTACGAGCAGTACTTC CASSISGQIAYEQYF TRBJ2-7 TRBV19 . .
TGTGCCAGGTCTCGAACGGGACAGGGGGTAGCGAACACCGGGGAGCTGTTTTTT CARSRTGQGVANTGELFF TRBJ2-2 TRBV2 TRBD1 .
TGCGCCAGCAGCTTGAGATCGGGGGACAGGCGCTATGGCTACACCTTC CASSLRSGDRRYGYTF TRBJ1-2 TRBV5-1 TRBD1 .
TGTGCCACCAGCAGTCAGTTGGATACGCAGTATTTT CATSSQLDTQYF TRBJ2-3 TRBV15 . .
TGTGCCAGCGGCTTTTACGGCGGGAAAGGCACAGATACGCAGTATTTT CASGFYGGKGTDTQYF TRBJ2-3 TRBV7-9 . .
TGTGCCAGCAGTGCCAGGACAGGGGGTTTTAATCAGCCCCAGCATTTT CASSARTGGFNQPQHF TRBJ1-5 TRBV6-1 TRBD1 .
TGTGCCAGCAGCTTCCGAAGCTCCTACAATGAGCAGTTCTTC CASSFRSSYNEQFF TRBJ2-1 TRBV5-6 . .
TGTGCCAGCAGCGACCGGAAGACCCAGTACTTC CASSDRKTQYF TRBJ2-5 TRBV11-1 . few
TGTGCCAGCAGACCTCCGGGACAGGGCGAGTACTTC CASRPPGQGEYF TRBJ2-7 TRBV27 TRBD1 .
TGCGCCAGCAGCCCTGACTCTAGCGGACTACTGAACACAGATACGCAGTATTTT CASSPDSSGLLNTDTQYF TRBJ2-3 TRBV10-2 TRBD2 .
TGTGCCAGTATCGACGGACGATTTAATCAGCCCCAGCATTTT CASIDGRFNQPQHF TRBJ1-5 TRBV19 . .
TGCGCCAGCAGCCAAGTTGACTGGGGGACTGAAGCTTTCTTT CASSQVDWGTEAFF TRBJ1-1 TRBV4-1 . .
TGTGCCAGCAGCCCCATCCCGGGACAGAGAGTTTACGAGCAGTACTTC CASSPIPGQRVYEQYF TRBJ2-7 TRBV7-9 TRBD1 .
TGTGCCAGCAGCTTAGGGGGTTACGGGACAGCTCCTGAAAAACTGTTTTTT CASSLGGYGTAPEKLFF TRBJ1-4 TRBV7-8 TRBD1 .
TGCGCCAGCAGCTTGGGACAGCCCTCGAACACTGAAGCTTTCTTT CASSLGQPSNTEAFF TRBJ1-1 TRBV5-1 . once
TGTGCCAGCAACCCAGGCTGGAGCTCTGGAAACACCATATATTTT CASNPGWSSGNTIYF TRBJ1-3 TRBV7-2 . .
TGTGCCAGCAGCTTAGCGACAGGGGGTACAAGCTATAGCAATCAGCCCCAGCATTTT CASSLATGGTSYSNQPQHF TRBJ1-5 TRBV7-9 TRBD1 .
TGTGCCAGCACCATTTTCCCTCAGGGGGCAGGTCAGCCCCAGCATTTT CASTIFPQGAGQPQHF TRBJ1-5 TRBV28 TRBD1 .
TGTGCCAGCAGTTTACGACTTAGCAATCAGCCCCAGCATTTT CASSLRLSNQPQHF TRBJ1-5 TRBV5-5 . .
TGCAGCGGAGGAGGGGGCGAAGTGGAGACCCAGTACTTC CSGGGGEVETQYF TRBJ2-5 TRBV29-1 . .